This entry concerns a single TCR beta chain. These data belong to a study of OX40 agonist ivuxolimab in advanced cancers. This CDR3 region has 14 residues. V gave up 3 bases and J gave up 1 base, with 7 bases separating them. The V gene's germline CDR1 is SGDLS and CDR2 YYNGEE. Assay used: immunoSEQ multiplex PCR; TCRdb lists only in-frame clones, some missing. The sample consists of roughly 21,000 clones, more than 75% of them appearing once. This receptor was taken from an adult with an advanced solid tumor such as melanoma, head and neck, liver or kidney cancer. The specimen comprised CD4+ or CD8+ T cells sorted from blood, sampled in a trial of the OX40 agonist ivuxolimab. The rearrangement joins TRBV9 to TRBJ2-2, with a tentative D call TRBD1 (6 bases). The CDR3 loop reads CASSARGNTGELFF. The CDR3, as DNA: TGTGCCAGCAGCGCCAGGGGGAACACCGGGGAGCTGTTTTTT.